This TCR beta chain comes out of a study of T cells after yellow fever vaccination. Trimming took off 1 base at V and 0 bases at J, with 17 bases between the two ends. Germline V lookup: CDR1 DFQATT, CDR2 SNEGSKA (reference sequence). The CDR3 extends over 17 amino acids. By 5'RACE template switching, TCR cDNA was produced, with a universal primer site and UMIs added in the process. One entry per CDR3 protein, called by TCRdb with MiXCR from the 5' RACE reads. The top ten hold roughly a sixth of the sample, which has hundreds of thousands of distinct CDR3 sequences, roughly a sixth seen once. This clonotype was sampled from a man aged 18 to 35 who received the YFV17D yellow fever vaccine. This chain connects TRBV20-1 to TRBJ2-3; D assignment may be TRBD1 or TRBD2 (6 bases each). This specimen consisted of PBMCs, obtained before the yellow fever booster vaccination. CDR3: CSARASSGANSTDTQYF. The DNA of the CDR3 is TGCAGTGCTAGAGCGTCGTCGGGGGCAAATAGCACAGATACGCAGTATTTT.